These T cell receptor beta chains were read from a single sample in a study of identifying expanded T cells in peripheral blood. The protocol was immunoSEQ multiplex PCR, while the TCRdb copy is restricted to in-frame clones and leaves out a portion. Of some 78,000 clones in the sample, approximately 85% were seen once. Sequencing was carried out using blood. These receptors originate from a person between 18 and 69 years old in good health. Both conserved end residues are part of each CDR3. The D gene is left open where the match is weak. The size of a clone is reported for some rows only, either as once, few or many, or as a class for expanded clones.

clone size	V gene	D gene	J gene	CDR3 DNA	CDR3 protein
-	TRBV6-4	-	TRBJ2-2	TGTGCCAGCAGTGACAAGACAGCTACCGGGGAGCTGTTTTTT	CASSDKTATGELFF
-	TRBV28	TRBD1	TRBJ1-6	TGTGCCAGCAGTTTATTCCGAACAGGGGACTCACCCCTCCACTTT	CASSLFRTGDSPLHF
-	TRBV6-6	TRBD1	TRBJ2-1	TGTGCCAGCAGGCCCGGGACAGACAATGAGCAGTTCTTC	CASRPGTDNEQFF
-	TRBV7-9	-	TRBJ2-5	TGTGCCAGCAGCTTTTTAGGGAACCAAGAGACCCAGTACTTC	CASSFLGNQETQYF
-	TRBV7-2	-	TRBJ1-4	TGTGCCAGCTCAACAGGTCTTAGGGAAAAACTGTTTTTT	CASSTGLREKLFF
once	TRBV5-6	TRBD1	TRBJ2-1	TGTGCCAGCAGCTTCTGGGACAGGCCATACAATGAGCAGTTCTTC	CASSFWDRPYNEQFF
-	TRBV6-1	-	TRBJ2-1	TGTGCCGCGACAGGGAGGTCAAATGAGCAGTTCTTC	CAATGRSNEQFF
-	TRBV6-1	-	TRBJ1-3	TGTGCCAGCAGTGAAACGACGGGATCTGGAAACACCATATATTTT	CASSETTGSGNTIYF
-	TRBV5-1	-	TRBJ2-7	TGCGCCAGCAGCTCCACTCACAGGGCGACCGAGCAGTACTTC	CASSSTHRATEQYF
-	TRBV19	-	TRBJ2-5	TGTGCCAGTAGTATTAGCCACACCGGGATCGCAGAGACCCAGTACTTC	CASSISHTGIAETQYF
-	TRBV7-4	-	TRBJ2-6	TGTGCCAGCAGTCTACGGGACTTGGGGGCCAACGTCCTGACTTTC	CASSLRDLGANVLTF
-	TRBV18	-	TRBJ2-3	TGTGCCAGCTCACCACCAGTTCCTAGCACAGATACGCAGTATTTT	CASSPPVPSTDTQYF
once	TRBV6-1	TRBD1	TRBJ2-1	TGTGCCAGCAGGGAGGGACAGGGCACCTACAATGAGCAGTTCTTC	CASREGQGTYNEQFF
-	TRBV6-5	TRBD2	TRBJ2-1	TGTGCCAGCGGGCGGGAGGCGTACAATGAGCAGTTCTTC	CASGREAYNEQFF
-	TRBV28	-	TRBJ1-5	TGTGCCAGCACGGTGGGGGGGCAGGGTCAGCCCCAGCATTTT	CASTVGGQGQPQHF
-	TRBV9	TRBD2	TRBJ2-3	TGTGCCAGCAGCCGGGGGCTAGCGGGAGGGCCCGGGGCAGATACGCAGTATTTT	CASSRGLAGGPGADTQYF
-	TRBV18	-	TRBJ2-3	TGTGCCAGCTCACTTCGGGGGACCACACCTCCATACACAGATACGCAGTATTTT	CASSLRGTTPPYTDTQYF
-	TRBV28	-	TRBJ2-7	TGTGCCAGCAGTTTAGTCCCCTACGAGCAGTACTTC	CASSLVPYEQYF
-	TRBV19	-	TRBJ2-1	TGTGCCAGTAGTATACAGTCCCAGGCCCGGGCTGAGCAGTTCTTC	CASSIQSQARAEQFF
-	TRBV5-6	-	TRBJ1-1	TGTGCCAGCAGCCTAGGGGGGAACACTGAAGCTTTCTTT	CASSLGGNTEAFF
-	TRBV6-5	-	TRBJ1-4	TGTGCCAGCAGTTCCTTGGCAGGCTACAATGAAAAACTGTTTTTT	CASSSLAGYNEKLFF
-	TRBV6-5	-	TRBJ2-7	TGTGCCAGCAGTTACTCGTTCAGTGGCTACGAGCAGTACTTC	CASSYSFSGYEQYF
-	TRBV7-2	-	TRBJ1-2	TGTGCCAGCAGCTTAAGGATATTTCAGGGCGGCTATGGCTACACCTTC	CASSLRIFQGGYGYTF
-	TRBV19	TRBD1	TRBJ1-5	TGTGCCAGTAGTATTGGGGACAGGGGGCTCCAACAGCCCCAGCATTTT	CASSIGDRGLQQPQHF
once	TRBV5-6	TRBD1	TRBJ2-5	TGTGCCAGCAGCTTGACAGGGGGTGAGACCCAGTACTTC	CASSLTGGETQYF
-	TRBV7-2	-	TRBJ2-5	TGTGCCAGCAGCTTATATGGGTGGGAGACCCAGTACTTC	CASSLYGWETQYF
-	TRBV14	TRBD1	TRBJ2-7	TGTGCCAGCAGCCATTGGGACAGGAGTACCTACGAGCAGTACTTC	CASSHWDRSTYEQYF
-	TRBV25-1	-	TRBJ2-7	TGTGCCAGCAGTGAACTACAGGCAACCTACGAGCAGTACTTC	CASSELQATYEQYF
-	TRBV6-1	-	TRBJ1-1	TGTGCCAGCACCGGGGACGAATTTATGAACACTGAAGCTTTCTTT	CASTGDEFMNTEAFF
few	TRBV19	TRBD1	TRBJ1-1	TGTGCCAGTAGTGGACAGGGGGCAAGAACTGAAGCTTTCTTT	CASSGQGARTEAFF
-	TRBV5-1	-	TRBJ2-5	TGCGCCAGCAGCTTGTTTGGGGTCCAAGAGACCCAGTACTTC	CASSLFGVQETQYF
few	TRBV5-1	-	TRBJ2-7	TGCGCCAGCAGCCGAGGGGGGTTTGGACACGAGCAGTACTTC	CASSRGGFGHEQYF
-	TRBV4-3	-	TRBJ1-4	TGCGCCAGCAGCCAAGATACAGGGAGTTATGAAAAACTGTTTTTT	CASSQDTGSYEKLFF
once	TRBV19	TRBD1	TRBJ1-5	TGTGCCAGTAGTGTTACAGGGGGTAGCAATCAGCCCCAGCATTTT	CASSVTGGSNQPQHF
-	TRBV6-5	-	TRBJ2-2	TGTGCCAGCAGCAAGGACCAGGGGCCCGGGGAGCTGTTTTTT	CASSKDQGPGELFF
once	TRBV11-1	-	TRBJ2-2	TGTGCCAGCCAAGGCGGAGCTGCGAACACCGGGGAGCTGTTTTTT	CASQGGAANTGELFF
-	TRBV25-1	TRBD1	TRBJ1-4	TGTGCCAGCAGTAGACAGGGGTATGAAAAACTGTTTTTT	CASSRQGYEKLFF
-	TRBV5-4	-	TRBJ1-1	TGTGCCAGCAGCGTAAGGGGGGGCACTGAAGCTTTCTTT	CASSVRGGTEAFF
once	TRBV25-1	TRBD1	TRBJ2-4	TGTGCCAGCAGTACGACAGGGGGTAGAAACATTCAGTACTTC	CASSTTGGRNIQYF
-	TRBV5-1	-	TRBJ2-3	TGCGCCACCAGCCGGGAAGATGATACGCAGTATTTT	CATSREDDTQYF
-	TRBV4-2	TRBD2	TRBJ2-3	TGTGCCAGCAGCCAACCGCGGGAGTCTAGCACAGATACGCAGTATTTT	CASSQPRESSTDTQYF
-	TRBV9	TRBD2	TRBJ2-7	TGTGCCAGCAGCGTAAAGGCGGGAGCCGACGAGCAGTACTTC	CASSVKAGADEQYF
-	TRBV28	-	TRBJ1-5	TGTGCCAGCAGGGCCTATAGCAATCAGCCCCAGCATTTT	CASRAYSNQPQHF
-	TRBV27	-	TRBJ2-1	TGTGCCAGCAGTCAGGGCGGGTCCAATGAGCAGTTCTTC	CASSQGGSNEQFF
-	TRBV7-9	-	TRBJ2-7	TGTGCCAGCAGCTTACCGGAAAGGTACGAGCAGTACTTC	CASSLPERYEQYF
-	TRBV28	-	TRBJ1-4	TGTGCCAGCACCTCCCACGGGCAGGGTATTTATGAAAAACTGTTTTTT	CASTSHGQGIYEKLFF
few	TRBV9	TRBD1	TRBJ2-1	TGTGCCAGCAGCGTAACAGGGGGCCCCTACAATGAGCAGTTCTTC	CASSVTGGPYNEQFF
-	TRBV2	-	TRBJ2-5	TGTGCCAGCAGTGCTGTTACGGAGACCCAGTACTTC	CASSAVTETQYF
-	TRBV27	-	TRBJ2-4	TGTGCCAGCAGTCCGGGAAATCAGAACATTCAGTACTTC	CASSPGNQNIQYF
few	TRBV30	TRBD1	TRBJ2-5	TGTGCCTGGAGTGTACTAGCAGGGGGCAAAGAGACCCAGTACTTC	CAWSVLAGGKETQYF
-	TRBV27	-	TRBJ1-1	TGTGCCAGCAGTGTACAGGGAGGGCCTGAAGCTTTCTTT	CASSVQGGPEAFF
-	TRBV9	TRBD1	TRBJ2-1	TGTGCCAGCAGCCCCAGAGGACAGGGGGGCCGCCATGTCTACAATGAGCAGTTCTTC	CASSPRGQGGRHVYNEQFF
-	TRBV27	-	TRBJ1-1	TGTGCCAGCAGTTTTGCCGGGGGCGTGAACACTGAAGCTTTCTTT	CASSFAGGVNTEAFF
-	TRBV30	TRBD1	TRBJ1-1	TGTGCCTGGAGGCTACCGACAGGGCGAACTGAAGCTTTCTTT	CAWRLPTGRTEAFF